This TCR beta chain was identified in a study of shared clonotypes between healthy human individuals. Study-wide context: The composition of the donors was a couple of women and a few men aged 18 to 49. The study, taken as a whole, reports: Relative to their counterparts shared across all four donors, non-shared clonotypes exhibited diminished generation probabilities.

Generated by immunoSEQ multiplex PCR, the TCRdb table keeps only in-frame clones and is missing some. The table has millions of clones, around 94% seen once; the top ten hold about 0.13%. For this clone: Its antigen is still unknown.

The CDR3 length is 13 residues. CDR1 and CDR2 (germline): LNHDA, SQIVND (reference sequence). With 7 bases removed from V and 9 bases from J, the gap between germline ends came to 13 bases. Sequencing was done on a sample of naive CD4+ T cells sorted from blood. Subset denoted: CD45RA+ positively selected. The TCR comes from a man aged 18 to 35 in good health. V is TRBV19 and J is TRBJ1-6, with D unclear. CDR3 region: CASKRPGISPLHF. The CDR3 DNA sequence: TGTGCCAGTAAGAGGCCCGGAATTTCACCCCTCCACTTT. Looking up the rest from reference TRBV19 and TRBJ1-6 gives the full variable domain: DGGITQSPKYLFRKEGQNVTLSCEQNLNHDAMYWYRQDPGQGLRLIYYSQIVNDFQKGDIAEGYSVSREKKESFPLTVTSAQKNPTAFYLCASKRPGISPLHFGNGTRLTVT.